The 17 T cell receptor beta chains below all came from one sample that was sequenced in a study of cytomegalovirus exposure and HLA in healthy donors. Vbeta (60) and Jbeta (13) primers were used in the PCR. TCRdb's table, derived via immunoSEQ multiplex PCR, lists solely in-frame clones and lacks some. In all, the sample yields under 250,000 clones. The material sequenced was PBMCs. These receptors were collected from a girl aged 2 to 9 in good health and CMV-seropositive.

The chain has TRBV6-5 and TRBJ1-5; TRBD1 might be the D (5 bases). The CDR3 covers 14 residues. Germline values: CDR1 MNHEY, CDR2 SVGAGI. Trimming cost V 4 bases and J 7 bases, with 14 bases left between them. The CDR3 nucleotides are TGTGCCAGCAGTTTGGGAAACGGGGGGCAGCCCCAGCATTTT. This codes for CASSLGNGGQPQHF.

The rearrangement uses TRBV28 and TRBJ1-4; TRBD1 agrees at 8 bases. The CDR3 length is 15 residues. In germline, CDR1 is MDHEN, CDR2 SYDVKM. V trimming: 3 bases; J trimming: 8 bases; junction bases outside the gene matches: 8. The CDR3: CASSFPQGAREKLFF. The DNA for the CDR3 is TGTGCCAGCAGTTTCCCCCAGGGGGCGCGGGAAAAACTGTTTTTT.

The CDR3 DNA sequence: TGCGCCAGCAGCCAAGGAGGGGACTCTCATAGCACAGATACGCAGTATTTT. Amino acids: CASSQGGDSHSTDTQYF. The rearrangement links TRBV10-1 to TRBJ2-3, with D perhaps TRBD2 (6 bases). Germline V CDR1 and CDR2: WNHNN, SYGVQD (reference sequence). Between the trimmed V and J ends, which lost 6 bases and 0 bases, there was a span of 19 bases. The CDR3 loop spans 17 amino acids.

This chain uses TRBV4-1 with TRBJ2-7; TRBD1 matches at 8 bases. Germline loops: CDR1 MGHRA, CDR2 YSYEKL. After removal of 4 bases from V and 6 bases from J, the junction contained 14 bases not matched to a gene. There are 16 residues in the CDR3. The chain's CDR3 is CASSLPSGQVRGEQYF. The CDR3 bases are TGCGCCAGCAGCCTCCCCTCGGGACAGGTGAGGGGCGAGCAGTACTTC.

A remark on this clone: Additional DNA sequences in this sample encode the identical CDR3. The rearrangement joins TRBV18 to TRBJ1-4; 10 positions agree with TRBD1. The CDR3 is 15 residues long. Germline V CDR1 and CDR2: KGHSH, LQKENI. The trim removed 0 bases at V and 7 bases at J, leaving 2 bases unmatched. The CDR3 here is CASSPPGQGSEKLFF. The CDR3 DNA follows: TGTGCCAGCTCACCACCGGGACAGGGGAGTGAAAAACTGTTTTTT. Looking up the rest from reference TRBV18 and TRBJ1-4 gives the full variable domain: NAGVMQNPRHLVRRRGQEARLRCSPMKGHSHVYWYRQLPEEGLKFMVYLQKENIIDESGMPKERFSAEFPKEGPSILRIQQVVRGDSAAYFCASSPPGQGSEKLFFGSGTQLSVL.

The chain is built from TRBV27 and TRBJ2-3; 9 bases are a match to TRBD2. The junction had 13 bases not matched to a gene; V was cut back by 6 bases and J by 6 bases. The length of the CDR3 is 16 residues. The germline V gene has CDR1 MNHEY and CDR2 SMNVEV (reference sequence). The CDR3: CASRMGAGGGADTQYF. CDR3 nucleotide sequence: TGTGCCAGCAGGATGGGGGCGGGAGGGGGTGCCGATACGCAGTATTTT.

The chain joins TRBV9 to TRBJ2-7; D is perhaps TRBD1 (5 bases). V was pared by 0 bases and J by 5 bases, with 15 bases between. CDR3 size: 15 residues. Per the germline V gene, CDR1 is SGDLS and CDR2 is YYNGEE. CDR3 bases: TGTGCCAGCAGCGTAGCTGTAGGGGCGCCCGACGAGCAGTACTTC. Amino acids: CASSVAVGAPDEQYF.

The chain joins TRBV7-8 to TRBJ1-5, with a weak D call TRBD1 (6 bases). V lost 5 bases to trimming and J lost 0 bases, with 23 bases between them. CDR1 and CDR2 from the germline V gene are SGHVS and FQNEAQ. The CDR3 covers 19 residues. The CDR3 here is CASSLKVQGVYLSNQPQHF. DNA of the CDR3: TGTGCCAGCAGCCTTAAAGTACAGGGAGTTTATCTTAGCAATCAGCCCCAGCATTTT. Full variable domain (rest looked up from reference TRBV7-8 and TRBJ1-5): GAGVSQSPRYKVAKRGQDVALRCDPISGHVSLFWYQQALGQGPEFLTYFQNEAQLDKSGLPSDRFFAERPEGSVSTLKIQRTQQEDSAVYLCASSLKVQGVYLSNQPQHFGDGTRLSIL.

The chain is built from TRBV28 and TRBJ2-3; 9 bases are shared with TRBD2. Trimming took 4 bases from V and 5 from J; bases not matched to a gene: 16. Germline lookup yields CDR1 MDHEN and CDR2 SYDVKM. The CDR3 runs to 18 residues. The CDR3 reads CASSSSVGLAGMGDTQYF. CDR3 in DNA: TGTGCCAGCAGTTCATCGGTTGGGCTAGCGGGAATGGGAGATACGCAGTATTTT.

The rearrangement joins TRBV11-2 to TRBJ2-1, with 10 positions matching TRBD2. The CDR3 runs to 18 residues. Trimming removed 2 bases from V and 0 bases from J; junction bases left unmatched: 7. CDR1 is SGHAT, CDR2 FQNNGV, per germline. The CDR3 sequence: CASSLWGTSVSSYNEQFF. The CDR3 bases are TGTGCCAGCAGCTTATGGGGGACTAGCGTGAGCTCCTACAATGAGCAGTTCTTC.

The chain uses TRBV2 and TRBJ2-5; 8 positions match TRBD1. The DNA end is more similar to TRBJ2-7, so the J call may be wrong. The CDR3 has 16 amino acids. The germline CDR1 and CDR2 sequences are SNHLY and FYNNEI. CDR3 sequence: CASSLAPGQDSYEQYF. The CDR3 DNA sequence: TGTGCCAGCAGTTTGGCACCGGGACAGGATTCTTACGAGCAGTACTTC.

This chain connects TRBV5-1 to TRBJ1-1, with TRBD1 matching over 7 bases. CDR1 is SGHRS, CDR2 YFSETQ, per germline. The length of the CDR3 is 13 residues. The V segment lost 7 bases and the J segment 1 base; nucleotides outside the gene matches: 4. DNA for the CDR3: TGCGCCAGCGGGACAGACACGAACACTGAAGCTTTCTTT. This translates into CASGTDTNTEAFF.

The rearrangement uses TRBV11-3 and TRBJ2-3, with D hard to call. Trimming took off 1 base at V and 8 bases at J, with 4 bases between the two ends. This CDR3 region has 11 residues. From germline, CDR1 is SGHNT and CDR2 YENEEA. This chain's CDR3 is CASSLGGTQYF. The CDR3 bases are TGTGCCAGCAGCTTAGGAGGTACGCAGTATTTT.

This chain connects TRBV4-2 to TRBJ1-2; D gene ambiguous. Per the germline V gene, CDR1 is LGHNA and CDR2 is YNFKEQ. The V end was cut by 0 bases, the J end by 3 bases, with 14 bases between. The CDR3 spans 16 residues. The CDR3 nucleotides are TGTGCCAGCAGCCAAGAACTCATCAAGGGAGACTATGGCTACACCTTC. Residues: CASSQELIKGDYGYTF.

The gene calls are TRBV6-5 and TRBJ2-3; D is uncertain. The ends were cut back, 6 bases at V and 3 bases at J, with 10 bases in the middle. Germline V gives CDR1 MNHEY, CDR2 SVGAGI. CDR3 length equals 13 residues. The CDR3 region is CASRELLTDTQYF. CDR3 coding DNA: TGTGCCAGCAGAGAGTTACTTACAGATACGCAGTATTTT.

This rearrangement joins TRBV7-2 to TRBJ2-7, with 14 bases that match TRBD2. The CDR3 runs to 13 residues. The trim removed 6 bases at V and 12 bases at J, leaving 7 bases unmatched. Per the germline V gene, CDR1 is SGHTA and CDR2 is FQGNSA. CDR3 region: CASRTSGRAVPYF. The CDR3 DNA sequence: TGTGCCAGCAGGACTAGCGGGAGGGCCGTACCGTACTTC.

The chain recombines TRBV4-2 with TRBJ2-2; tentatively, D is TRBD1 (6 bases). Germline CDR1 and CDR2: LGHNA and YNFKEQ. V lost 7 bases and J lost 1, with 13 bases in between. The CDR3 is made up of 15 amino acids. The CDR3 loop is CASNHDRRNTGELFF. In nucleotides, the CDR3 is TGTGCCAGCAATCACGACAGGCGGAACACCGGGGAGCTGTTTTTT.